The present entry profiles one T cell receptor beta chain with its context. One entry per CDR3 protein results from TCRdb running MiXCR on the 5' RACE reads. This sample carries about 32,000 distinct CDR3 sequences, approximately 5.6% of them seen once, and the ten largest clones take roughly 3.6%. The CDR3 is made up of 14 amino acids. The V end was cut by 3 bases, the J end by 5 bases, with 14 bases between. Germline loops: CDR1 LGHDT, CDR2 YNNKEL (reference sequence). This specimen comes from a study of early T cells in non-severe SARS-CoV-2 infection. The source of this sequence is an adult who was a healthcare worker with PCR-confirmed SARS-CoV-2 infection or an uninfected control (not recorded which). Sequencing was performed on whole blood. The chain is built from TRBV3-1 and TRBJ2-7, with D maybe TRBD2 (5 bases). The DNA of the CDR3 is TGTGCCAGCAGCCAGAGAACGGGAACTAACGAGCAGTACTTC. Translated, it gives CASSQRTGTNEQYF.